The clone carrying this T cell receptor (beta chain) was detected ten times or more. The CDR3 has 15 amino acids. Germline loops: CDR1 LNHDA, CDR2 SQIVND (reference sequence). V was clipped by 6 bases and J by 10 bases, with 22 bases between them. From the reads, TCRdb called clonotypes with MiXCR, one entry per CDR3 protein. The table lists approximately 500,000 distinct CDR3 sequences, approximately 15% of them singletons. The sample is drawn from a study of T cell repertoires in cytomegalovirus infection. As for the study in general: CMV infection and matching HLA type were both indicated by public TCR beta signatures.

The sequence came from a human donor in good health (CMV status not recorded). Some clones in this sample may be carry-over from other donors' samples. This chain connects TRBV19 to TRBJ1-5, with D unresolved. The specimen was CD8+ T cells from PBMCs. The CDR3 is CASSPSWDTISPQHF. In DNA form, the CDR3 reads TGTGCCAGTAGCCCATCCTGGGATACAATCAGCCCCCAGCATTTT. Supplemented by reference TRBV19 and TRBJ1-5, the full variable domain reads DGGITQSPKYLFRKEGQNVTLSCEQNLNHDAMYWYRQDPGQGLRLIYYSQIVNDFQKGDIAEGYSVSREKKESFPLTVTSAQKNPTAFYLCASSPSWDTISPQHFGDGTRLSIL.